This T cell receptor (beta chain) stems from a study of PD-L1 blockade in urothelial cancer. The overall study: Patients started atezolizumab around 2014, 1,200 mg intravenously every 3 weeks.

Synthetic TCR analog templates were added to each PCR reaction. Generated by immunoSEQ multiplex PCR, the TCRdb table keeps only in-frame clones and is missing some. Found here are about 120,000 clones, approximately 90% of them singletons; the top ten hold 1.5% to 2%. Study-wide results and caveats: Durable-benefit patients showed greater tumor-associated blood clone expansion at 3 weeks.

The V and J ends lost 4 bases and 4 bases respectively, with 12 bases between them. Germline V gives CDR1 MRHNA, CDR2 SNTAGT. The CDR3 length is 14 residues. Time point indicated: peripheral blood 6 weeks after treatment start. Per patient, between 1 and 8 samples were collected at pretreatment and on-treatment time points. On this clone itself: Its target is unknown.

The sequence derives from a man between 60 and 75 years old with urothelial cancer. The sequencing here drew on PBMCs, taken around atezolizumab (anti-PD-L1) treatment. The chain recombines TRBV6-4 with TRBJ2-3; a possible D gene is TRBD2 (5 bases). The CDR3 coding sequence is TGTGCCAGCAGTGTTGGGGAGAATTCAGATACGCAGTATTTT. Its protein is CASSVGENSDTQYF.